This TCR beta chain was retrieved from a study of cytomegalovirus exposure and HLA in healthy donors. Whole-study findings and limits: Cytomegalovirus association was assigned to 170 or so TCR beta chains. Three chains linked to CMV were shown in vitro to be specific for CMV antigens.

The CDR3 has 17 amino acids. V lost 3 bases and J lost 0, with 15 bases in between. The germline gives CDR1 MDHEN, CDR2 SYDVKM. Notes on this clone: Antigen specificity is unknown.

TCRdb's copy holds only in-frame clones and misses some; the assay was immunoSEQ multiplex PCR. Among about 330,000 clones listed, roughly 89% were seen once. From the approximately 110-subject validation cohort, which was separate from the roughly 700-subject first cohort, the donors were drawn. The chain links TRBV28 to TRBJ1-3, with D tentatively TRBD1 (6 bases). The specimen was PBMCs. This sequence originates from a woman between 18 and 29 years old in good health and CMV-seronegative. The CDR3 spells CASSLDSWGNSGNTIYF. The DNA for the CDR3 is TGTGCCAGCAGTTTGGACAGTTGGGGTAACTCTGGAAACACCATATATTTT. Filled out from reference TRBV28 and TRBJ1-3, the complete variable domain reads DVKVTQSSRYLVKRTGEKVFLECVQDMDHENMFWYRQDPGLGLRLIYFSYDVKMKEKGDIPEGYSVSREKKERFSLILESASTNQTSMYLCASSLDSWGNSGNTIYFGEGSWLTVV.